This T cell receptor (beta chain) was recovered during a study of blood T cell repertoires in COVID-19. Study at large: T cells, B-cell-depleted T cells, or PBMCs provided the cDNA or gDNA that served as material.

Authors' analysis steps: Amplification with reference gene primers provided the estimates of nucleated cell counts. This table comes from immunoSEQ multiplex PCR, and its TCRdb copy is limited to in-frame clones, with some not included. V and J calls and clone size are copied from that table; D and trimming were computed from the DNA. The sample records approximately 300,000 clones, over 75% being singletons. The ends were cut back, 5 bases at V and 3 bases at J, with 12 bases in the middle. The germline V gene encodes CDR1 SGHNT and CDR2 YYREEE (reference sequence). This CDR3 contains 14 residues. The gene calls are TRBV5-4 and TRBJ2-1; possible D gene TRBD2, 5 bases. Sequenced: PBMCs or T cells enriched from blood (not recorded which). The TCR was taken from a woman younger than 35 who had recovered from COVID-19. The CDR3 is CASSPPRDYNEQFF. The CDR3 region has the DNA TGTGCCAGCAGTCCCCCCCGGGACTACAATGAGCAGTTCTTC.